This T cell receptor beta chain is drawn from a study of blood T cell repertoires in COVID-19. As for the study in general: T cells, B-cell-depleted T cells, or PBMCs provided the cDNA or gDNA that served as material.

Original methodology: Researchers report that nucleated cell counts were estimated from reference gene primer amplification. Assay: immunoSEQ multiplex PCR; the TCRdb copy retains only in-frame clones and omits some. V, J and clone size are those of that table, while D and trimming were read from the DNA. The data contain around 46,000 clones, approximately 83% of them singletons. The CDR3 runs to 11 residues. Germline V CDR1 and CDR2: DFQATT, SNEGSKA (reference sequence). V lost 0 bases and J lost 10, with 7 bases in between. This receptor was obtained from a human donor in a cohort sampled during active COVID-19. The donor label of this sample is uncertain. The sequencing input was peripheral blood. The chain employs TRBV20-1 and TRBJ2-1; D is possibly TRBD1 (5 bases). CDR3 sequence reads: CSARDTGEQFF. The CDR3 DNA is TGCAGTGCTAGAGATACAGGAGAGCAGTTCTTC.